This is a list of T cell receptor beta chains from one sample in a study of blood T cell repertoires in COVID-19. Clones were sequenced by immunoSEQ multiplex PCR, and TCRdb holds only the in-frame ones, with some missing. The data contain about 160,000 clones, approximately 83% of them seen just once; the ten biggest clones take up roughly a tenth. The sequenced material came from peripheral blood. The receptors shown here come from a woman older than 75 with active or convalescent COVID-19. The CDR3 runs from the conserved cysteine through the conserved F or W. A D gene is named only where the DNA matches it firmly. Some rows have no size entry. The others give once, few or many, or a class for an expanded clone.

d_gene	v_gene	len	abundance	j_gene	CDR3nt	CDR3aa
NA	TRBV19	14	NA	TRBJ1-2	TGTGCCAGTAGTATCGGCGGGGTAGCCTATGGCTACACCTTC	CASSIGGVAYGYTF
TRBD1	TRBV19	13	NA	TRBJ1-2	TGTGCCAGTAGGGCCGGGACAGGGGATGGCTACACCTTC	CASRAGTGDGYTF
NA	TRBV9	15	NA	TRBJ1-2	TGTGCCAGCAGCGTAGGGCAGGGGAGTTCACAGGGCTACACCTTC	CASSVGQGSSQGYTF
TRBD2	TRBV7-2	14	NA	TRBJ2-5	TGTGCCAGCAGGGTCGGGGGGTCTCCCGGGACCCAGTACTTC	CASRVGGSPGTQYF
NA	TRBV15	14	NA	TRBJ2-1	TGTGCCACCAGCCGGCCTGGGGGGGCGCGAGAGCAGTTCTTC	CATSRPGGAREQFF
TRBD1	TRBV9	15	NA	TRBJ2-2	TGTGCCAGCAGCGTAGAACAGGGGTGGACCGGGGAGCTGTTTTTT	CASSVEQGWTGELFF
TRBD1	TRBV6-2/TRBV6-3	18	NA	TRBJ1-5	TGTGCCAGCAGTTACACGCGGGGCAGGGGGGAGAGCAATCAGCCCCAGCATTTT	CASSYTRGRGESNQPQHF
NA	TRBV28	12	few	TRBJ1-2	TGTGCCAGCAGTCCGACAGGCCGGGGCTACACCTTC	CASSPTGRGYTF
NA	TRBV30	16	NA	TRBJ1-1	TGTGCCTGGAGTGTACGCCAGGTTTACATGAACACTGAAGCTTTCTTT	CAWSVRQVYMNTEAFF
TRBD1	TRBV18	15	NA	TRBJ1-5	TGTGCCAGCTCGGGGGGACAGGGGGAAAGTCAGCCCCAGCATTTT	CASSGGQGESQPQHF
TRBD2	TRBV7-3	15	NA	TRBJ2-3	TGTGCCAGCAGCCACACTAGCGGGGGGACAGATACGCAGTATTTT	CASSHTSGGTDTQYF
NA	TRBV11-2	13	many	TRBJ1-2	TGTGCCAGCAGCCCCGCCCGGGGGGCGGGCTACACCTTC	CASSPARGAGYTF
NA	TRBV18	14	few	TRBJ1-3	TGTGCCAGCTCACCGGACAGCTCTGGAAACACCATATATTTT	CASSPDSSGNTIYF
NA	TRBV25-1	12	NA	TRBJ2-7	TGTGCCAGCGGATCGACTGTCTACGAGCAGTACTTC	CASGSTVYEQYF
NA	TRBV10-1	13	NA	TRBJ1-1	TGCGCCAGCAGGACAGCCCAGAACACTGAAGCTTTCTTT	CASRTAQNTEAFF
NA	TRBV14	14	NA	TRBJ2-1	TGTGCCAGCAGCCGCCTCGGGGGTTACAATGAGCAGTTCTTC	CASSRLGGYNEQFF
TRBD1	TRBV2	14	NA	TRBJ1-5	TGTGCCAGCAGGGAACAGGGGGCTGGGCAGCCCCAGCATTTT	CASREQGAGQPQHF
NA	TRBV12-3/TRBV12-4	11	NA	TRBJ2-7	TGTGCCAGCAGTTCGTCCTACGAGCAGTACTTC	CASSSSYEQYF
NA	TRBV6-5	15	few	TRBJ1-1	TGTGCCAGCAGAGATCCGCCGGGACAGAACACTGAAGCTTTCTTT	CASRDPPGQNTEAFF
TRBD2	TRBV18	16	NA	TRBJ2-1	TGTGCCAGCTCAGACCGACTAGCGGGGGGTAGAAATGAGCAGTTCTTC	CASSDRLAGGRNEQFF
NA	TRBV12-5	16	NA	TRBJ1-1	TGTGCTAGTGGTTCCCCCAGTGGCCTTCCTAACACTGAAGCTTTCTTT	CASGSPSGLPNTEAFF
NA	TRBV2	12	NA	TRBJ1-2	TGTGCCAGCAGTGAAGATGGTAGTGGCTACACCTTC	CASSEDGSGYTF
TRBD2	TRBV6-5	15	once	TRBJ2-2	TGTGCCAGCAGTTACTCGTGGCTAGCGGGCGGGGAGCTGTTTTTT	CASSYSWLAGGELFF
TRBD2	TRBV6-2/TRBV6-3	15	NA	TRBJ2-3	TGTGCCAGCAGCCGGACTAGCGGGCTCGCCGATACGCAGTATTTT	CASSRTSGLADTQYF
TRBD1	TRBV18	17	NA	TRBJ2-2	TGTGCCAGCTCACCTCAAGTGATTCAGGGGGCGACGGGGGAGCTGTTTTTT	CASSPQVIQGATGELFF
NA	TRBV6-1	15	NA	TRBJ2-6	TGTGCCAGCACGGACTTACTCTCTGGGGCCAACGTCCTGACTTTC	CASTDLLSGANVLTF
TRBD2	TRBV6-4	15	NA	TRBJ2-3	TGTGCCAGCAGGGAAAGCGGGGGGACCACAGATACGCAGTATTTT	CASRESGGTTDTQYF
TRBD1	TRBV5-3	20	once	TRBJ1-5	TGTGCCAGAAGGCCCGTCCATTTGGACAGGGGGCTTGGTGTTAATCAGCCCCAGCATTTT	CARRPVHLDRGLGVNQPQHF
NA	TRBV7-2	11	NA	TRBJ2-7	TGTGCCAGCAGCTCCCTCTACGAGCAGTACTTC	CASSSLYEQYF
NA	TRBV3-1/TRBV3-2	14	NA	TRBJ1-2	TGTGCCAGCAGCACCGAGGGGGACGGCTATGGCTACACCTTC	CASSTEGDGYGYTF
NA	TRBV4-3	15	NA	TRBJ2-1	TGCGCCAGCAGCCAAGACCCCGGGACTCCCCTCGAGCAGTTCTTC	CASSQDPGTPLEQFF
NA	TRBV19	15	NA	TRBJ1-1	TGTGCCAGCCGTGGGCCGGGGGGCGCGAACACTGAAGCTTTCTTT	CASRGPGGANTEAFF
NA	TRBV7-2	15	NA	TRBJ2-3	TGTGCCAGCAGCTTAGGTGGCCTTCCGATGGATACGCAGTATTTT	CASSLGGLPMDTQYF
TRBD1	TRBV4-3	16	NA	TRBJ1-2	TGCGCCAGCAGCCGGGACAGTGTCTCCACCTTCTATGGCTACACCTTC	CASSRDSVSTFYGYTF
TRBD1	TRBV27	15	NA	TRBJ1-4	TGTGCCAGCAGTCGCAACCAGGGGGGTAGTGAAAAACTGTTTTTT	CASSRNQGGSEKLFF
NA	TRBV4-3	17	NA	TRBJ2-7	TGCGCCAGCAGTCAAGCTATACAGGGAGTAGGCTCCTACGAGCAGTACTTC	CASSQAIQGVGSYEQYF
NA	TRBV4-1	16	NA	TRBJ2-7	TGCGCCAGCAGCCAAGATAGGGCAGGGAGGACCTTCGAGCAGTACTTC	CASSQDRAGRTFEQYF